This T cell receptor (beta chain) was identified during a study of blood T cell repertoires in COVID-19. Across the study: COVID-19 samples, acute and convalescent, were from the United States, Italy and Spain. PBMCs, B-cell-depleted T cells, or T cells were the source of the cDNA or gDNA that made up the material.

As handled by the study authors: Cell counts per sample came from amplifying reference gene primers. Sequenced by immunoSEQ multiplex PCR; TCRdb stores in-frame clones only, minus some. The V and J calls and the clone size are those of that table, but D and trimming were determined from the DNA. The table has some 220,000 clones, approximately 80% seen once. V dropped 0 bases and J dropped 4 bases, with 9 bases sitting between them. CDR1 and CDR2 from the germline V gene are ENHRY and SYGVKD. The CDR3 contains 14 residues. This sequence was found in a man aged 50 to 59 with active or convalescent COVID-19. Material for sequencing was peripheral blood. The gene calls are TRBV10-3 and TRBJ1-2; TRBD1 might be the D (5 bases). The CDR3 sequence is CAISESGGGYGYTF. The CDR3 bases are TGTGCCATCAGTGAGTCGGGGGGAGGCTATGGCTACACCTTC.